The next 27 T cell receptor beta chains were all read from a single sample in a study of blood T cell repertoires in COVID-19. Profiling relied on immunoSEQ multiplex PCR, and the TCRdb table lists in-frame clones only, not all of them. The sample holds about 71,000 clones; 85% are singletons and the top ten take 5.1%. The specimen was peripheral blood. The receptors come from a man of 80 years or more with acute or convalescent COVID-19.

This clone was counted between two and nine times. The chain carries TRBV29-1 and TRBJ1-2; 8 positions match TRBD1. CDR3 size: 17 residues. J lost 4 bases, V lost 0 bases, and 13 bases had no gene match. Germline CDR1 SQVTM, CDR2 ANQGSEA. The CDR3 coding sequence is TGCAGCGTTGAAGAAGTTCGATGGGACGGACAGGGCTATGGCTACACCTTC. Encoded protein: CSVEEVRWDGQGYGYTF.

V usage is TRBV7-9 and J usage is TRBJ1-3, with TRBD1 identical over 9 bases. The trim removed 5 bases at V and 6 bases at J, leaving 11 bases unmatched. Germline V gene lookup returns CDR1 SEHNR and CDR2 FQNEAQ (reference sequence). The CDR3 is 16 amino acids. The CDR3: CASSPTRDRVENTIYF. For the CDR3, the DNA is TGTGCCAGCAGCCCGACCCGGGACAGGGTGGAAAACACCATATATTTT.

V and J are TRBV14 and TRBJ1-3; no firm D call. The CDR3 loop spans 14 amino acids. Germline CDR1 and CDR2: SGHDN and FVKESK. V gave up 1 base and J gave up 2 bases, with 6 bases separating them. CDR3 sequence reads: CASSQGGAGNTIYF. The CDR3 DNA sequence: TGTGCCAGCAGCCAAGGAGGAGCTGGAAACACCATATATTTT.

The chain joins TRBV4-1 to TRBJ1-5, with 8 bases identical to TRBD1. The germline gives CDR1 MGHRA, CDR2 YSYEKL. V lost 0 bases, J lost 2 bases, and 6 bases stayed unmatched. This CDR3 is 17 amino acids long. The CDR3 protein is CASSQDGGQGGNQPQHF. CDR3 sequence (DNA): TGCGCCAGCAGCCAAGATGGCGGACAGGGAGGCAATCAGCCCCAGCATTTT.

The V and J genes are TRBV24-1 and TRBJ1-2; 7 bases are a match to TRBD1. The CDR3 is made up of 13 amino acids. V was clipped by 3 bases and J by 9 bases; unmatched bases: 6. In germline, CDR1 is KGHDR, CDR2 SFDVKD. In DNA form, the CDR3 reads TGTGCCACCAGTGATCCCGACAGGGCGAGCTACACCTTC. This translates into CATSDPDRASYTF.

The CDR3 sequence is CASSLSPKASGRNEQFF. The CDR3 nucleotides are TGTGCCAGCAGCTTAAGCCCCAAGGCTAGCGGGAGGAATGAGCAGTTCTTC. V is TRBV11-2 and J is TRBJ2-1; 11 bases fit TRBD2. The CDR3 extends over 17 amino acids. Germline V lookup: CDR1 SGHAT, CDR2 FQNNGV. V gave up 2 bases and J gave up 7 bases; unmatched junction bases: 10.

The gene calls are TRBV19 and TRBJ2-7; the match to TRBD1 covers 10 bases. CDR1 is LNHDA and CDR2 is SQIVND in the germline V gene (reference sequence). Germline trimming cut 1 base from V and 4 bases from J; bases unmatched to any gene: 13. This CDR3 is built from 18 residues. The CDR3 DNA reads TGTGCCAGTAGTATAGCCCGAGGAGTAGGACAGGGGGATTACGAGCAGTACTTC. Translated, it gives CASSIARGVGQGDYEQYF.

V gene TRBV7-8 combines with J gene TRBJ1-1, with 8 positions matching TRBD1. V lost 5 bases to trimming and J lost 4 bases; unmatched junction nucleotides: 18. The CDR3 consists of 18 residues. From germline, CDR1 is SGHVS and CDR2 FQNEAQ. CDR3: CASSPARGPTQRFTEAFF. CDR3 nucleotide sequence: TGTGCCAGCAGCCCAGCCAGGGGGCCGACCCAAAGGTTCACTGAAGCTTTCTTT.

The V gene is TRBV27, the J gene TRBJ2-7, with 9 bases fitting TRBD1. The CDR3 has 15 amino acids. Trimming took 4 bases from V and 0 from J; bases not matched to a gene: 4. Per germline, CDR1 MNHEY and CDR2 SMNVEV (reference sequence). The CDR3 DNA reads TGTGCCAGCAGTTCAACAGGGGGCCTCTCCTACGAGCAGTACTTC. Translation gives CASSSTGGLSYEQYF.

This clone occurred once. This chain's CDR3 is CASSLRGTGEKLFF. CDR3 nucleotide sequence: TGCGCCAGCAGCTTGCGGGGGACAGGGGAAAAACTGTTTTTT. The genes are TRBV5-1 and TRBJ1-4, with TRBD1 identical over 9 bases. In germline, CDR1 is SGHRS, CDR2 YFSETQ. After removal of 1 base from V and 8 bases from J, the junction contained 3 bases not matched to a gene. There are 14 residues in the CDR3. Looking up the rest from reference TRBV5-1 and TRBJ1-4 gives the full variable domain: KAGVTQTPRYLIKTRGQQVTLSCSPISGHRSVSWYQQTPGQGLQFLFEYFSETQRNKGNFPGRFSGRQFSNSRSEMNVSTLELGDSALYLCASSLRGTGEKLFFGSGTQLSVL.

The chain uses TRBV18 and TRBJ1-2; the D gene is possibly TRBD1 (6 bases). This CDR3 comprises 14 residues. Deletions cut 10 bases from V and 4 bases from J, with 19 bases between. CDR1 is KGHSH and CDR2 is LQKENI in the germline V gene. The CDR3 protein is CATSLDSLGYGYTF. The CDR3 coding sequence is TGTGCCACCTCCTTGGACAGTCTTGGCTATGGCTACACCTTC. The full variable domain, in which reference TRBV18 and TRBJ1-2 provide the parts outside the CDR3, is NAGVMQNPRHLVRRRGQEARLRCSPMKGHSHVYWYRQLPEEGLKFMVYLQKENIIDESGMPKERFSAEFPKEGPSILRIQQVVRGDSAAYFCATSLDSLGYGYTFGSGTRLTVV.

The gene calls are TRBV7-2 and TRBJ2-5; 15 bases match TRBD2. Germline CDR1 SGHTA, CDR2 FQGNSA. The CDR3 runs 17 residues. V shed 4 bases and J 4 bases; nucleotides not matched to a gene: 7. In DNA form, the CDR3 reads TGTGCCAGCAGCTCCATATGGACTAGCGGGAGGGTAGAGACCCAGTACTTC. This encodes CASSSIWTSGRVETQYF.

This chain links TRBV30 with TRBJ2-5, with 7 bases lining up with TRBD2. CDR1 is GTSNPN, CDR2 SVGIG, per germline (reference sequence). Trimming took 4 bases from V and 2 from J; bases not matched to a gene: 10. The length of the CDR3 is 15 residues. The DNA of the CDR3 is TGTGCCTGGAACAAGCAAGCGGGGAATCAAGAGACCCAGTACTTC. Encoded protein: CAWNKQAGNQETQYF.

The CDR3 DNA follows: TGTGCCATCAGTGGTACAGGGGGGGACACTGAAGCTTTCTTT. It codes for CAISGTGGDTEAFF. The gene calls are TRBV10-3 and TRBJ1-1, with 8 positions matching TRBD1. Looked up from germline, CDR1 is ENHRY and CDR2 is SYGVKD. The J segment lost 3 bases and the V segment lost 4 bases, leaving 4 bases of the junction unmatched. CDR3 length: 14 amino acids.

V usage is TRBV3-1 (or the pseudogene TRBV3-2) and J usage is TRBJ2-1, with 11 bases that match TRBD2. After removal of 1 base from V and 4 bases from J, the junction contained 6 bases not matched to a gene. The CDR3 length is 17 residues. CDR1 and CDR2 from the germline V gene are LGHDT and YNNKEL (reference sequence). CDR3 protein: CASSQGASGRIYNEQFF. CDR3 in DNA: TGTGCCAGCAGCCAAGGGGCTAGCGGGAGGATTTACAATGAGCAGTTCTTC.

This chain links TRBV18 with TRBJ1-3, with 8 bases identical to TRBD1. J lost 5 bases, V lost 3 bases, and 9 bases had no gene match. Germline loops: CDR1 KGHSH, CDR2 LQKENI. CDR3 length: 16 residues. CDR3 coding DNA: TGTGCCAGCTCACCGATGGGACAGGAGCATAGAAACACCATATATTTT. Its translation is CASSPMGQEHRNTIYF.

The V and J genes are TRBV5-1 and TRBJ2-3, with 11 bases matching TRBD2. This CDR3 contains 16 residues. The J segment lost 5 bases and the V segment lost 0 bases, leaving 5 bases of the junction unmatched. CDR1 is SGHRS and CDR2 is YFSETQ in the germline V gene. The CDR3 protein is CASSLVLAGEGDTQYF. The CDR3 DNA reads TGCGCCAGCAGCTTGGTACTAGCGGGAGAGGGAGATACGCAGTATTTT.

This rearrangement joins TRBV2 to TRBJ1-2; 10 nucleotides align to TRBD1. CDR1 and CDR2 from the germline V gene are SNHLY and FYNNEI. The CDR3 sequence is 14 residues long. With V trimmed by 8 bases and J by 3 bases, 6 bases remained unmatched. CDR3 sequence: CASRDRGYHYGYTF. DNA of the CDR3: TGTGCCAGCCGGGACAGGGGATACCACTATGGCTACACCTTC.

The rearrangement links TRBV7-2 to TRBJ2-1; TRBD2 agrees at 9 bases. This CDR3 contains 17 residues. Trimming cost V 2 bases and J 9 bases; bases outside gene matches: 14. Germline V gives CDR1 SGHTA, CDR2 FQGNSA. The CDR3, as DNA: TGTGCCAGCAGCTTATTCCCTACCAATAGCGGGAGTAGTGAGCAGTTCTTC. This translates into CASSLFPTNSGSSEQFF.

The chain joins TRBV5-1 to TRBJ2-3, with D possibly TRBD2 on 5 matching bases. Germline CDR1 and CDR2: SGHRS and YFSETQ. The CDR3 has 15 amino acids. Trimming removed 4 bases from V and 6 bases from J, with 18 bases in between. The CDR3 DNA follows: TGCGCCAGCAGCCTCGGGCCCGAGGGTTCCGATACGCAGTATTTT. This translates into CASSLGPEGSDTQYF.

The CDR3, as DNA: TGTGCCAGCCATCTTCAAGGGGGGGTCTCAGATACGCAGTATTTT. As protein: CASHLQGGVSDTQYF. This chain uses TRBV6-5 with TRBJ2-3, with D possibly matching TRBD2 (7 bases). V shed 8 bases and J shed 4 bases, with 19 bases lying between them. Germline CDR1 reads MNHEY; CDR2 reads SVGAGI. This CDR3 is built from 15 residues.

This chain joins TRBV7-4 and TRBJ2-2; a weak D match, TRBD2 (6 bases). This CDR3 is 12 amino acids long. V was trimmed by 3 bases and J by 12 bases, leaving 11 bases between them. The germline CDR1 and CDR2 sequences are SGHVT and SQSDAQ. CDR3 amino acids: CASSFWGVKLFF. In nucleotides, the CDR3 is TGTGCCAGCAGCTTCTGGGGGGTGAAGCTGTTTTTT.

This clone was found a few times. The chain combines TRBV18 with TRBJ2-6; 9 bases are a match to TRBD2. This CDR3 comprises 17 residues. Germline trimming cut 3 bases from V and 0 bases from J; bases unmatched to any gene: 3. In germline, CDR1 is KGHSH, CDR2 LQKENI. The DNA of the CDR3 is TGTGCCAGCTCACCGGGACTAGCTGGCTCTGGGGCCAACGTCCTGACTTTC. This translates into CASSPGLAGSGANVLTF.

The chain has TRBV7-9 and TRBJ2-5; TRBD1 aligns across 9 bases. J gave up 4 bases and V 2 bases, and 8 bases lay outside the gene matches. The CDR3 is made up of 16 amino acids. Germline V gives CDR1 SEHNR, CDR2 FQNEAQ (reference sequence). The CDR3 here is CASSLIPGQGPETQYF. The CDR3 DNA reads as TGTGCCAGCAGCTTAATCCCGGGACAGGGCCCAGAGACCCAGTACTTC.

The chain links TRBV7-9 to TRBJ2-1; 10 nucleotides agree with TRBD2. CDR1 and CDR2 from the germline V gene are SEHNR and FQNEAQ (reference sequence). V shed 3 bases, J shed 7 bases, and the junction held 6 bases outside the gene matches. The CDR3 length is 15 residues. The CDR3: CASSLITSGVNEQFF. The CDR3 bases are TGTGCCAGCAGCTTGATAACTAGCGGGGTGAATGAGCAGTTCTTC.

J is TRBJ1-1 and V is TRBV28, with D perhaps TRBD1 (6 bases). CDR1 and CDR2 (germline): MDHEN, SYDVKM. V lost 3 bases, J lost 1 base, and 12 bases lay in between. The CDR3 consists of 15 residues. The CDR3 bases are TGTGCCAGCAGTTTTCGCCTGGGGGCGAACACTGAAGCTTTCTTT. This codes for CASSFRLGANTEAFF.

This rearrangement joins TRBV5-6 to TRBJ2-7; tentatively, D is TRBD1 (5 bases). Germline CDR1 and CDR2: SGHDT and YYEEEE. The V and J ends lost 0 bases and 7 bases respectively, with 11 bases between them. The CDR3 loop spans 13 amino acids. The CDR3, as DNA: TGTGCCAGCAGCTTGGGAAGGGGTCGGGAGCAGTACTTC. It is translated as CASSLGRGREQYF.